This T cell receptor beta chain was sequenced during a study of cytomegalovirus exposure and HLA in healthy donors (dated by TCRdb to the late 2010s). For context, the study as a whole: An earlier analysis of some 500 of the donors reported 276 Gb of sequence data and approximately 110 million unique TCR beta sequences from about 200 million T cells. Roughly 320 gigabases of sequencing data and tens of millions of unique TCR sequences made up an early release that covered several hundred HLA-typed donors. Of the 350 to 400 genotyped donors, approximately 80% fell in the genetic ancestry cluster associated with self-reported Caucasian donors. The study was designed to test whether signatures of past pathogen exposure could be identified by cataloging public T cell receptors. Using immunosequencing, the study profiled T cell repertoires from fewer than 700 subjects and related those repertoires to cytomegalovirus serostatus. A separate validation cohort of roughly 130 different subjects was used in addition to the roughly 640-subject first cohort. To predict cytomegalovirus infection status, the study brought together high-throughput TCR immunosequencing, statistical association of individual TCRs with disease status, and machine learning. To study patterns of TCR occurrence, a later analysis re-analyzed previously published TCR beta repertoires from 600 to 750 donors and added high-resolution HLA genotyping. Rather than drawing on any new phenotypic data, the later analysis identified candidate immune exposures from TCR beta sequences and the way those sequences occurred across donors. An earlier analysis of 587 of the donors used high-throughput TCR beta sequencing to judge whether each TCR beta V gene segment behaved as functional or pseudogenic. Donor age, sex, ethnicity and CMV serostatus were compiled alongside the repertoire data. In a later genetic analysis, genome-wide SNP genotypes for about three fifths of the roughly 670 donors were used, and that subset was treated as a discovery cohort. Every discovery cohort repertoire had been produced on one sequencing platform. Class I and class II HLA loci were covered by the typing at four-digit resolution. Typing coverage differed by locus: A, B, C, DRB1 and DQB1 were typed in about 629-640 donors, DQA1 in approximately 520, DPA1 in approximately 610, and DPB1 in approximately 450. Roughly 5 DR-DQ haplotypes were handled as single units for association and clustering, since linkage in the cohort was strong. Among around 400 genotyped donors of the cohort, an average of approximately 240,000 unique TCR beta nucleotide sequences were sequenced per donor, roughly a sixth of them non-productive. Overall study results and their limits: Across donors, most TCR sequences were observed very rarely, whereas some public TCRs were present in many individuals. Only TCR beta chains were sequenced in this cohort, and the absence of alpha or paired-chain data limited detectable features. The authors suggested that the approach could potentially be generalized to other disease states and immunological phenotypes. A few of the identified cytomegalovirus-associated TCR beta chains were confirmed in vitro to be specific for cytomegalovirus antigens. According to a later analysis, parvovirus B19, influenza, CMV and Epstein-Barr virus appeared linked to several top co-occurrence clusters. Most CMV-associated TCR beta chains appeared to be HLA-restricted in a later analysis, and the HLA associations seemed to be driven largely by CMV exposure. The 87-base-pair reads could not distinguish some IMGT-functional V segments, including TRBV6-2 and TRBV6-3, so those segments were excluded. A cluster of highly shared sequence variants was judged likely to represent a technical artifact of the sequencing pipeline. Specific HLA alleles were associated with 16,951 TCR beta sequences at a false discovery rate of 0.05 in a later analysis. In both the original and validation cohorts, the classifier was reported to diagnose cytomegalovirus status with high specificity and sensitivity. In an earlier analysis of roughly 560 of the donors, most TCR beta V segments were observed in productive rearrangements about 90% or about 30% of the time, broadly matching IMGT annotations. A later analysis found that HLA-associated TCR beta chains were more clonally expanded and had lower generation probabilities than equally common non-associated chains. Linkage disequilibrium might explain the correlated functional status among segregating V segments, but an unknown experimental factor could not be ruled out. Compared with the approximately 600-donor mean, donors in an Asian-associated ancestry cluster had fewer N-insertions in productive TCRs, according to a later genetic analysis. Because some donors lacked HLA typing at each locus, the association tests relied only on the typed subset. According to a later analysis, TCR association rates differed among HLA loci, with DRB1 alleles showing the most associated TCRs and HLA-C alleles showing the fewest. A further reported finding was that TCR beta sequences accurately predicted the HLA-A and HLA-B alleles for most subjects in the first cohort. The earlier analysis of approximately 540 of the donors excluded approximately 17 rarely observed V segments, including chromosome 9 orphons, because counts were too low. For the cohort, immune exposure information was limited to CMV serostatus. The study gave a list of 150 to 200 TCR beta chains associated with cytomegalovirus. In a later genetic analysis, a missense DCLRE1C variant was associated with V-gene and J-gene trimming of TCR beta chains, and the association was replicated in an independent cohort. Assigning TCR associations to individual alleles was difficult when HLA alleles, especially DR and DQ, strongly co-occurred. Sequencing depth was assumed to be roughly uniform across donors in the presence/absence analyses, though that assumption may not hold.

Comment on this clone: Its antigen is not yet known. Base qualities are not at hand, and no much larger clone is one base apart.

Libraries were built with the immunoSEQ multiplex PCR assay. A mixture of 60 forward primers for TCR Vbeta segments and 13 reverse primers for TCR Jbeta segments was used in the multiplex PCR. The CDR3 region of rearranged TCR beta genes was amplified from genomic DNA with a multiplex PCR assay. The amplified TCR beta libraries were sequenced on the Illumina HiSeq System as 87-base-pair reads. As for the authors' bioinformatics: Across the 666 repertoires, a later analysis counted approximately 75 million unique TCR beta chains, roughly 11 million of which were shared by at least two donors. Raw reads were error-corrected and collapsed into unique sequences with a nearest-neighbor algorithm that merged closely related sequences to remove PCR and sequencing errors. Alignment of CDR3 sequences to IMGT reference sequences was used to assign V, D and J gene segments. Each retained sequence needed at least a six-nucleotide match to both a V gene segment and a J gene segment. A rearrangement was called productive if the CDR3 had no stop codons and remained in frame with V and J, and every other rearrangement was called non-productive. CDR3 was defined according to IMGT convention as the region running from the second conserved V-encoded cysteine to the conserved J-encoded phenylalanine. Sequences without an unambiguous match to a single V gene segment were excluded from the earlier analysis of several hundred of the donors. In an earlier analysis of 450 to 750 of the donors, a V segment was called functional when productive rearrangements were above 56.7%, and segregating when the standard deviation between donors exceeded 5%. A statistical classification framework was built for diagnosing cytomegalovirus status from the catalog of TCR beta chain sequences. In a later analysis, TCR nucleotide sequences were compared against IMGT/GENE-DB human TR gene sequences so that V and J genes could be assigned. A later analysis assigned CDR3 sequences and most-parsimonious VDJ recombination scenarios with the TCRdist pipeline. In a later analysis, each TCR beta chain was defined by its CDR3 amino acid sequence together with its V-gene family, and reads lacking a unique V-gene family were excluded. As a way to deal with suspected cross-contamination and a sequencing artifact, a later analysis dropped approximately 570 nucleotide sequences that were highly shared and had low generation probability. In a later analysis, a clonal expansion index was calculated for each public chain from normalized within-repertoire ranks of inferred template counts. A later analysis computed generation probabilities with a VDJ recombination model fitted to out-of-frame rearrangements, and checked the results against IGoR. Hypergeometric tests were used in a later analysis to score TCR-TCR, TCR-HLA and TCR-CMV co-occurrence, with a repertoire-size bias correction applied to the TCR pairs. In a later analysis, false discovery rates were estimated by permuting HLA or CMV assignments 20 times. In a later analysis, co-occurring TCRs were grouped using DBSCAN, and TCRdist sequence similarity was added for clustering within HLA-allele-positive subsets. For co-occurrence clustering, repertoires with fewer than 30,000 or more than 120,000 public chains were excluded, along with about five repertoires with anomalous nucleotide sharing. TCRdb took over this immuneACCESS table, retaining in-frame rearrangements with V and J assigned. Such tables are incomplete; in checked studies, under half of the missing clones stem from an unresolved V gene, and the remainder is unexplained. V, J and clone size reflect that table, while D and trimming were determined from the DNA. Present in this sample are around 200,000 clones, around 86% of which were seen just once. About 9.4% of the sample is held by the ten biggest clonotypes.

The CDR3 contains 15 residues, cysteine and phenylalanine counted. The retained sequence is limited to the CDR3, 45 bases, with the frame set at the first base. For CDR1 and CDR2, the germline V gene lists SGHTA and FQGTGA. The V and J ends are trimmed by 4 bases and 0 bases, leaving 10 bases between them. The cohort consisted of approximately 670 healthy bone marrow donors. At the time of sampling, all cohort members were nominally healthy, though unrecorded immune exposures were likely present. The donor was CMV seropositive and belonged to the group of a few hundred seropositive cohort members. Every donor gave a peripheral blood sample, and the peripheral blood mononuclear cells from that sample were used for TCR beta sequencing. Genomic DNA was extracted from the blood cell samples with the Qiagen DNeasy Blood Extraction Kit.

The chain links TRBV7-3 with TRBJ2-1, with TRBD2 perhaps the D gene, on 5 matching bases. The sample comprised PBMCs. The clonotype originates from a woman between 45 and 65 years old in good health and CMV-seropositive. Read as DNA, the sequence is TGTGCCAGCAGCTCTCCGGGGAGCTCCTACAATGAGCAGTTCTTC. Its protein reads: CASSSPGSSYNEQFF.